This T cell receptor beta chain was found in a study of radiation and T cells in renal cell carcinoma. Overall study findings and caveats: Pretreatment tumor biopsies were lacking, so baseline clonotypes are unknown. From baseline, blood top tumor clonotypes peaked at 2 weeks post-radiation.

CDR3 length equals 16 residues. With 0 bases removed from V and 4 bases from J, the gap between germline ends came to 16 bases. The germline CDR1 and CDR2 sequences are SGHRS and YFSETQ. Profiled with immunoSEQ multiplex PCR; TCRdb holds only in-frame clones, not every one. The sample records 140,000 or so clones, less than 90% being singletons. Documented time point: blood 4 weeks post-SBRT, at nephrectomy. Treatment specified: 15 Gy SBRT to primary tumor, nephrectomy 4 weeks later. Nephrectomy followed 15 Gy stereotactic body radiation by 4 weeks. A note on this clone: As yet, its antigen is unknown.

Sequencing used blood, obtained from a patient whose treatment included radiotherapy and nephrectomy. The source is a woman in her 50s with renal cell carcinoma. The rearrangement uses TRBV5-1 and TRBJ1-2; perhaps TRBD1 as D (6 bases). The CDR3 bases are TGCGCCAGCAGCTTGGTTTTGGAGGGGGGTAGCTATGGCTACACCTTC. This codes for CASSLVLEGGSYGYTF.